This entry features one T cell receptor (beta chain) sequence. In the study's own analysis: Cell counts per sample came from amplifying reference gene primers. The table came from immunoSEQ multiplex PCR; TCRdb's copy has only in-frame clones and leaves some out. V, J and clone size were drawn from that table, and D and trimming were deduced from the DNA. The data show around 160,000 clones, 90% to 95% seen once. In Seattle, patients joined the study during active infection and were tracked longitudinally. This sample was taken from a study of blood T cell repertoires in COVID-19. At the level of the study: Researchers got acute and convalescent COVID-19 samples from the United States, Italy and Spain. The cDNA or gDNA used as material had been derived from T cells, B-cell-depleted T cells, or PBMCs.

Germline V gene lookup returns CDR1 LNHDA and CDR2 SQIVND (reference sequence). The J segment lost 3 bases and the V segment lost 3 bases, leaving 4 bases of the junction unmatched. This CDR3 comprises 16 residues. The chain recombines TRBV19 with TRBJ1-3; 11 positions agree with TRBD1. Sequencing was carried out using peripheral blood. The TCR comes from a woman aged 60-75 years with COVID-19, enrolled during active disease. The CDR3 spells CASSILDRGLGNTIYF. CDR3 coding DNA: TGTGCCAGTAGTATCCTGGACAGGGGGCTTGGAAACACCATATATTTT.